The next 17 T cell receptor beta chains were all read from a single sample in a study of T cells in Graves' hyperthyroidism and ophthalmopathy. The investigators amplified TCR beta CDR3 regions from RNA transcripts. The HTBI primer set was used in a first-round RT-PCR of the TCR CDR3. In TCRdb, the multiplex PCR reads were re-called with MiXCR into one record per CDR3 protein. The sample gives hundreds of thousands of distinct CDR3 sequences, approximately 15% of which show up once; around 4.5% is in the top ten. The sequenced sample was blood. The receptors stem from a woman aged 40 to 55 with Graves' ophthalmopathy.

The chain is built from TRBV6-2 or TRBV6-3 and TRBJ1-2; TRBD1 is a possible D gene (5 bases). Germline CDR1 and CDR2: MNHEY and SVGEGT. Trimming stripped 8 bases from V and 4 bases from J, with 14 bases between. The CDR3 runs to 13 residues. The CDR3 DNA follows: TGTGCCAGCGGTCGACAGAGATTCTATGGCTACACCTTC. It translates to CASGRQRFYGYTF.

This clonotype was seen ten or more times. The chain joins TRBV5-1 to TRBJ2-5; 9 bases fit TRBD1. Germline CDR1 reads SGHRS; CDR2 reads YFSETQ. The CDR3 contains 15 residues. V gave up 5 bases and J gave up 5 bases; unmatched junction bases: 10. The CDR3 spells CASSRTGDDRETQYF. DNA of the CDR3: TGCGCCAGCAGTCGGACAGGGGACGACCGTGAGACCCAGTACTTC.

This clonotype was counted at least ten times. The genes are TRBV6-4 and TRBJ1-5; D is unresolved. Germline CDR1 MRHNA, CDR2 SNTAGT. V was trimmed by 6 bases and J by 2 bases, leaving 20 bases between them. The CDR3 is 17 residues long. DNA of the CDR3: TGTGCCAGCAGACCCGAGGGTCGGGCAGCAGGCAATCAGCCCCAGCATTTT. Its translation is CASRPEGRAAGNQPQHF.

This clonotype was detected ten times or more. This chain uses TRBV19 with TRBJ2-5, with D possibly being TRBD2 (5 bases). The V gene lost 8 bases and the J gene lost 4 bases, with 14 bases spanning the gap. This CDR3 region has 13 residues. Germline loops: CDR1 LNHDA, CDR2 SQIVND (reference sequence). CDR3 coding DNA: TGTGCCAGTCCCCCACGAGGGAGAGAGACCCAGTACTTC. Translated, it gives CASPPRGRETQYF.

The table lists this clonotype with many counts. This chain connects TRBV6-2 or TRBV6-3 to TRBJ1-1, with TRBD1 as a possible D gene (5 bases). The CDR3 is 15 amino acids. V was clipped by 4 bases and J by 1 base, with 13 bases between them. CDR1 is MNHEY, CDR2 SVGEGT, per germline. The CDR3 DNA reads TGTGCCAGCAGTTTCCCCCGGGGCCAGAACACTGAAGCTTTCTTT. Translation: CASSFPRGQNTEAFF.

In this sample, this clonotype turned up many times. The CDR3 DNA is TGTGCCAGCAGACGCCGGGATTTACAAGAGACCCAGTACTTC. Encoded protein: CASRRRDLQETQYF. This sequence joins TRBV12-3 or TRBV12-4 and TRBJ2-5; TRBD2 might be the D (5 bases). Trimming took off 6 bases at V and 2 bases at J, with 13 bases between the two ends. CDR3 length: 14 amino acids.

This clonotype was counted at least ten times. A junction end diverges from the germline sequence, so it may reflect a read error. The DNA for the CDR3 is TGTGCCAGCAGTCCCAAGGGGACTTCATACGGGAAGCTGTTTTTT. Protein product: CASSPKGTSYGKLFF. The V call is TRBV6-1, the J call TRBJ2-2, with D tentatively TRBD2 (6 bases). This CDR3 is 15 amino acids long. CDR1 MNHNS and CDR2 SASEGT come from the germline V gene.

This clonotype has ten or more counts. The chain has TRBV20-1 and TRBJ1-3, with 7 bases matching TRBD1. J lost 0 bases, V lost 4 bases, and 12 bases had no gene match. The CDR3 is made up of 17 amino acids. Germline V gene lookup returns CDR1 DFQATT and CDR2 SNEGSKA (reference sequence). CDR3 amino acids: CSAKVRGTEVSGNTIYF. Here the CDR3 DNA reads TGCAGTGCTAAAGTTCGCGGGACAGAAGTCTCTGGAAACACCATATATTTT.

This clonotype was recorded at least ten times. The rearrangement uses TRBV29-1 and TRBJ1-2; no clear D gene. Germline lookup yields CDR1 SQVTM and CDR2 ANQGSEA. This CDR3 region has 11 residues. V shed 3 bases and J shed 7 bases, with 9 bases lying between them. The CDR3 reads CSVDLASGYTF. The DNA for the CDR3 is TGCAGCGTTGACCTCGCGAGTGGCTACACCTTC.

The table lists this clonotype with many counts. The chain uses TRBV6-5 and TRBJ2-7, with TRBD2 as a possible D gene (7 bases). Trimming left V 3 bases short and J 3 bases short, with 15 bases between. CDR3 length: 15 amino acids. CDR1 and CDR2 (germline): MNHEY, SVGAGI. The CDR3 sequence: CASSYEGGAGYEQYF. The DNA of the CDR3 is TGTGCCAGCAGTTATGAAGGGGGGGCGGGCTACGAGCAGTACTTC.

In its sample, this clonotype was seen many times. The CDR3 sequence is CASSPDWNTEAFF. The CDR3 nucleotides read TGTGCCAGCAGCCCAGACTGGAACACTGAAGCTTTCTTT. V and J are TRBV12-3 or TRBV12-4 and TRBJ1-1; no definite D call. Trimming cost V 6 bases and J 1 base, with 9 bases left between them. This CDR3 region has 13 residues.

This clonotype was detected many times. The CDR3 loop is CSVEETQAFF. CDR3 sequence (DNA): TGCAGCGTTGAAGAAACCCAAGCTTTCTTT. V is TRBV29-1 and J is TRBJ1-1; D gene ambiguous. This CDR3 contains 10 residues. V lost 0 bases, J lost 9 bases, and 5 bases lay in between. Germline loops: CDR1 SQVTM, CDR2 ANQGSEA.

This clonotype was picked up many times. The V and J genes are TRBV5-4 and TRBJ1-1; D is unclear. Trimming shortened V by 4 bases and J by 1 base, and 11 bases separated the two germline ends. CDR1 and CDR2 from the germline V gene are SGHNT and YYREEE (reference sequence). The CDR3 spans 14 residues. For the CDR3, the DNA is TGTGCCAGCAGCACCCGACGGACGAACACTGAAGCTTTCTTT. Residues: CASSTRRTNTEAFF. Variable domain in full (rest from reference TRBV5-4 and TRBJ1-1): ETGVTQSPTHLIKTRGQQVTLRCSSQSGHNTVSWYQQALGQGPQFIFQYYREEENGRGNFPPRFSGLQFPNYSSELNVNALELDDSALYLCASSTRRTNTEAFFGQGTRLTVV.

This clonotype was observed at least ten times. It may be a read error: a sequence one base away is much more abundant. The chain's CDR3 is CANSYSKASGTEAFF. The DNA for the CDR3 is TGTGCCAACAGTTACTCGAAGGCCTCGGGAACTGAAGCTTTCTTT. This sequence joins TRBV6-5 and TRBJ1-1; no clear D gene. The CDR3 extends over 15 amino acids. The germline gives CDR1 MNHEY, CDR2 SVGAGI.

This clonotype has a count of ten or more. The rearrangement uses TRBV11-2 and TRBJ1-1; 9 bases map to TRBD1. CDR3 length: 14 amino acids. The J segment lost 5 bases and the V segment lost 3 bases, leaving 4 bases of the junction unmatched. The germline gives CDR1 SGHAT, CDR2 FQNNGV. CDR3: CASSLGQGRTEAFF. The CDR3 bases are TGTGCCAGCAGCTTGGGACAGGGACGGACTGAAGCTTTCTTT.

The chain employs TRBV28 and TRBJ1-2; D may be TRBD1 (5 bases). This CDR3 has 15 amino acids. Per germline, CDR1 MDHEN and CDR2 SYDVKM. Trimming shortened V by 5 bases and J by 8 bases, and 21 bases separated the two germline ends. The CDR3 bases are TGTGCCAGCAGTCCCCTGGGGGGGGACCAGGGAGGCTACACCTTC. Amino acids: CASSPLGGDQGGYTF.

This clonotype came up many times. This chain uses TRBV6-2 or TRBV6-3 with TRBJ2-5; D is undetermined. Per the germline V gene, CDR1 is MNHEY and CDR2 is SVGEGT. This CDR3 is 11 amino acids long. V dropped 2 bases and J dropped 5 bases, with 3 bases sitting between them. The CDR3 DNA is TGTGCCAGCAGTTACGCGGAGACCCAGTACTTC. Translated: CASSYAETQYF.